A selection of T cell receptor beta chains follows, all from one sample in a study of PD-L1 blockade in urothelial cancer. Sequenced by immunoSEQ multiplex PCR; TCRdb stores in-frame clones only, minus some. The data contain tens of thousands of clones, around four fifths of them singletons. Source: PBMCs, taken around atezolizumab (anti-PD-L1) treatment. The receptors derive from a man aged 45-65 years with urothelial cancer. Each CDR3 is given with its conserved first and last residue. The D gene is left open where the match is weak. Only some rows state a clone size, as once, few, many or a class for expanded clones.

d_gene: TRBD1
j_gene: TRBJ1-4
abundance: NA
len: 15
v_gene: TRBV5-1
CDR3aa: CASSHVGDRAEKLFF
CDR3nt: TGCGCCAGCAGCCATGTAGGGGACAGGGCTGAAAAACTGTTTTTT

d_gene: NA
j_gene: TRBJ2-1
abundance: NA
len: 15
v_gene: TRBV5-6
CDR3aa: CASSLDQGPYNEQFF
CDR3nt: TGTGCCAGCAGCTTGGACCAGGGCCCCTACAATGAGCAGTTCTTC

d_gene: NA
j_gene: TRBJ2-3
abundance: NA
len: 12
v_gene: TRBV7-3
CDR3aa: CASSSYTDTQYF
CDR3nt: TGTGCCAGCAGCTCTTACACAGATACGCAGTATTTT

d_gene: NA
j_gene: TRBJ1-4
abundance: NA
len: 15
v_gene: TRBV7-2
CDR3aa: CASSLVSATNEKLFF
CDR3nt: TGTGCCAGCAGCTTAGTTTCCGCAACTAATGAAAAACTGTTTTTT

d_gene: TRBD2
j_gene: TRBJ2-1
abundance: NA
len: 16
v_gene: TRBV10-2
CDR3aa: CATGNVAGGRYNEQFF
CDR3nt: TGCGCCACCGGAAACGTAGCGGGAGGGCGATACAATGAGCAGTTCTTC

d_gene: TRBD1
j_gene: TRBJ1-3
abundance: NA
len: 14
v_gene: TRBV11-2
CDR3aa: CASIPQGAGNTIYF
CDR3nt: TGTGCCAGCATCCCACAGGGGGCCGGAAACACCATATATTTT

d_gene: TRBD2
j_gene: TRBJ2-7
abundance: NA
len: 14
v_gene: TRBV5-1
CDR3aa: CASRFSGDSYEQYF
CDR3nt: TGCGCCAGCAGGTTTAGCGGGGACTCCTACGAGCAGTACTTC

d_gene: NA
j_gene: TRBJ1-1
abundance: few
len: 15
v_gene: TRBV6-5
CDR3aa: CASSYYGQGNTEAFF
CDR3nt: TGTGCCAGCAGTTATTATGGGCAGGGGAACACTGAAGCTTTCTTT

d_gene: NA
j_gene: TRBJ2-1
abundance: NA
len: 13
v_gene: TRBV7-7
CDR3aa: CASSLDKNAEQFF
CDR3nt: TGTGCTAGCAGCTTAGATAAAAATGCGGAGCAGTTCTTC

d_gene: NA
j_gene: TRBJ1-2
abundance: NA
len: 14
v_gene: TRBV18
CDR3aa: CASSPPDRLYGYTF
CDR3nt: TGTGCCAGCTCACCACCGGACAGACTCTATGGCTACACCTTC

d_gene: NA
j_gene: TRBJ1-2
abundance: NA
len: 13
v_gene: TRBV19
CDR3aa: CASFRDWFYGYTF
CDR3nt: TGTGCCAGTTTCCGGGACTGGTTCTATGGCTACACCTTC

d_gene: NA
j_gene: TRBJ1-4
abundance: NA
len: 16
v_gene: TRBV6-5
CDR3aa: CASSFARRASNEKLFF
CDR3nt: TGTGCCAGCAGTTTCGCGCGCAGGGCCTCTAATGAAAAACTGTTTTTT

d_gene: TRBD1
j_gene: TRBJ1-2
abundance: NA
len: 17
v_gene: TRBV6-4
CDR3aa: CASSAQGGVRANYGYTF
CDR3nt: TGTGCCAGCAGTGCCCAGGGGGGCGTCAGAGCTAACTATGGCTACACCTTC

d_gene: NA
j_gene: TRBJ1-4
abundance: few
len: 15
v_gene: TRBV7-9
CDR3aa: CASSPKGPTNEKLFF
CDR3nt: TGTGCCAGCAGCCCAAAGGGGCCAACTAATGAAAAACTGTTTTTT

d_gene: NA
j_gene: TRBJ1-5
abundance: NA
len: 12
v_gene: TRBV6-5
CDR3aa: CASSSPNQPQHF
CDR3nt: TGTGCCAGCAGTTCCCCTAATCAGCCCCAGCATTTT

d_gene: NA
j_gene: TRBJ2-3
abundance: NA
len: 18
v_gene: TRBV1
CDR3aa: CTSSHSPGLAAFTDTQYF
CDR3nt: TGCACCAGCAGCCACTCTCCCGGACTAGCGGCCTTCACAGATACGCAGTATTTT

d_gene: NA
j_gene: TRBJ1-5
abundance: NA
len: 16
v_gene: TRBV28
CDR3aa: CASSERGGRGNQPQHF
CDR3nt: TGTGCCAGCAGTGAGAGAGGAGGGAGAGGCAATCAGCCCCAGCATTTT

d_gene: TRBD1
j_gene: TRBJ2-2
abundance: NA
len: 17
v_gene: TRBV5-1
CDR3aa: CASSLAGPRQGAGELFF
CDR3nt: TGCGCCAGCAGCTTGGCCGGTCCTAGACAGGGTGCCGGGGAGCTGTTTTTT

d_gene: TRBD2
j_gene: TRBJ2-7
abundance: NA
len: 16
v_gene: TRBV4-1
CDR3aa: CASSTTGAGGVYEQYF
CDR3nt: TGCGCCAGCTCCACAACTGGGGCGGGGGGGGTTTACGAGCAGTACTTC

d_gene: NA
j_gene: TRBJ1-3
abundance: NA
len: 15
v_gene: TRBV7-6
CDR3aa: CASSNGHISGNTIYF
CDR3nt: TGTGCCAGCAGCAACGGACACATCTCTGGAAACACCATATATTTT

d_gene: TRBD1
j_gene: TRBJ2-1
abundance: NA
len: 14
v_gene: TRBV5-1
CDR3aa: CASSPGQGFDEQFF
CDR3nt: TGCGCCAGCAGTCCGGGACAGGGGTTCGATGAGCAGTTCTTC

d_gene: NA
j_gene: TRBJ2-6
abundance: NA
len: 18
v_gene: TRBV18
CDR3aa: CASSRPAGTKSGANVLTF
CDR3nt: TGTGCCAGCTCACGCCCCGCCGGGACAAAATCTGGGGCCAACGTCCTGACTTTC

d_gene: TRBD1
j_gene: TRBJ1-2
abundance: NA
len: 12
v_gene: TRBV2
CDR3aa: CASSGTGGGYTF
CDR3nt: TGTGCCAGCTCTGGGACAGGGGGTGGCTACACCTTC

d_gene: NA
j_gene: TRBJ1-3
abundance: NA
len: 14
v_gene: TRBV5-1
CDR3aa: CASSLGAMGNTIYF
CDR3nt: TGCGCCAGCAGCTTGGGGGCTATGGGAAACACCATATATTTT

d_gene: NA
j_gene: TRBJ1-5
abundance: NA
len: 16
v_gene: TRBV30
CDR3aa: CAWSVRVNRGNQPQHF
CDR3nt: TGTGCCTGGAGTGTACGGGTAAACAGGGGCAATCAGCCCCAGCATTTT

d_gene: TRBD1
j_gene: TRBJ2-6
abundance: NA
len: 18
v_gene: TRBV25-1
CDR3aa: CASRVAGGELSGANVLTF
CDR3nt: TGTGCCAGCAGGGTCGCAGGGGGCGAACTCTCTGGGGCCAACGTCCTGACTTTC

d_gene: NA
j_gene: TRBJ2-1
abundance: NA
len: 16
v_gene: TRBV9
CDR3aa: CASSVSTGNSYNEQFF
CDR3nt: TGTGCCAGCAGCGTGAGTACAGGGAACTCCTACAATGAGCAGTTCTTC

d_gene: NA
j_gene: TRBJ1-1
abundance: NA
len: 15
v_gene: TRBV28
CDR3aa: CASSLGAGARTEAFF
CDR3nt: TGTGCCAGCAGCCTAGGGGCGGGGGCTAGGACTGAAGCTTTCTTT

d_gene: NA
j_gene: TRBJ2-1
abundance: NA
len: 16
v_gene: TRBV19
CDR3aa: CASSRGLGSFYNEQFF
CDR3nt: TGTGCCAGTAGTAGGGGACTCGGCTCCTTCTACAATGAGCAGTTCTTC

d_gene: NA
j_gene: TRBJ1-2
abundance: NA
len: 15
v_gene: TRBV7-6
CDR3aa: CASSRGTSPSYGYTF
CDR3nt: TGTGCCAGCAGCCGCGGGACGTCTCCATCTTATGGCTACACCTTC

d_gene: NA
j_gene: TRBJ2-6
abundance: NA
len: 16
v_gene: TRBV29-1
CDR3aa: CSVGTPRFSGANVLTF
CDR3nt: TGCAGCGTAGGGACACCTAGATTCTCTGGGGCCAACGTCCTGACTTTC

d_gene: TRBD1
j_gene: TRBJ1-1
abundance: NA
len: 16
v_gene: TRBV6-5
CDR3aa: CASSSQGQVEFTEAFF
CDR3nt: TGTGCCAGCAGTTCCCAGGGACAGGTTGAATTCACTGAAGCTTTCTTT

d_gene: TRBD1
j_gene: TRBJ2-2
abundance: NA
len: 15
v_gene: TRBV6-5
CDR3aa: CASQGTGGVTGELFF
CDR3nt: TGTGCCAGCCAGGGGACAGGGGGCGTTACCGGGGAGCTGTTTTTT

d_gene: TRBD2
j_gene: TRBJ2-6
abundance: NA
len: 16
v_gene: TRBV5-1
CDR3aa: CASSLRGGSGANVLTF
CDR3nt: TGCGCCAGCAGCCTCCGGGGGGGCTCTGGGGCCAACGTCCTGACTTTC

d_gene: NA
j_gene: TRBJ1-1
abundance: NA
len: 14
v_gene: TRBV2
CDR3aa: CASREGLFITEAFF
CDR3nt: TGTGCCAGCAGGGAAGGACTGTTTATTACTGAAGCTTTCTTT

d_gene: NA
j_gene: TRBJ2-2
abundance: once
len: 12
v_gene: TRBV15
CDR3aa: CATSEGIGELFF
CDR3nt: TGTGCCACCAGTGAGGGTATCGGGGAGCTGTTTTTT

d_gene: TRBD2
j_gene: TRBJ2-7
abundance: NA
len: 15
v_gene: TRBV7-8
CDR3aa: CASSLERLAAYEQYF
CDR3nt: TGTGCCAGCAGCTTAGAGAGACTAGCGGCCTACGAGCAGTACTTC

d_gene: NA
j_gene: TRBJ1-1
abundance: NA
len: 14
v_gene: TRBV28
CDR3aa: CASTFPIMNTEAFF
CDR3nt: TGTGCCAGCACCTTTCCTATAATGAACACTGAAGCTTTCTTT

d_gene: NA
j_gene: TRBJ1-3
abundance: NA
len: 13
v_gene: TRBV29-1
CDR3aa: CSVSDRSGNTIYF
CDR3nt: TGCAGCGTGTCGGACAGATCCGGAAACACCATATATTTT